This TCR beta chain is drawn from a study of ipilimumab plus nivolumab after autologous stem cell transplantation. Study summary: A median of about eight nivolumab and 5 ipilimumab doses were given. The DLBCL cohort had primary refractory and relapsed disease, with 18-month progression-free survival of about 82% and 31%.

The repertoire was sequenced with immunoSEQ multiplex PCR; TCRdb's copy has only in-frame clones and lacks some. This table holds approximately 84,000 clones, 83% found once. Ipilimumab, 1 mg/kg, started 14 to 28 days after autologous transplant. The sequencing here drew on PBMCs, taken in a trial of ipilimumab plus nivolumab as post-transplant consolidation. This TCR was sampled from a male donor with diffuse large B-cell lymphoma.

The CDR3 DNA is TGCGCCAGCAGCCAAGATAATCGGCAGGGTAGCAATCAGCCCCAGCATTTT. This codes for CASSQDNRQGSNQPQHF. V gene TRBV4-3 combines with J gene TRBJ1-5; the D gene is possibly TRBD1 (5 bases). There are 17 residues in the CDR3. Germline CDR1 and CDR2: LGHNA and YSLEER. V was shortened by 0 bases and J by 0 bases, with 12 bases between the two germline ends.